The rows below give T cell receptor beta chains drawn from one sample of a study of shared clonotypes between healthy human individuals. Assay: immunoSEQ multiplex PCR; the TCRdb copy retains only in-frame clones and omits some. The repertoire has about 1,900,000 clones, about 95% of them found once; the top ten carry less than 1.5%. The sample consisted of naive CD8+ T cells sorted from blood. These TCRs come from a man aged 18 to 30 in good health. The CDR3 runs from the conserved cysteine through the conserved F or W. D genes are given only for firm matches. Clone size, where shown, is once, few, many, or a class for clones that have expanded.

D: TRBD2; size: once; V: TRBV7-9; J: TRBJ2-7; DNA: TGTGCCAGCAGCTTCCTTAGCGGGCCAATCTACGAGCAGTACTTC; CDR3: CASSFLSGPIYEQYF
D: TRBD2; size: NA; V: TRBV27; J: TRBJ2-1; DNA: TGTGCCAGCAGTCCCCAACGCGTAGCGGGAGTGGATAATGAGCAGTTCTTC; CDR3: CASSPQRVAGVDNEQFF
D: TRBD1; size: NA; V: TRBV27; J: TRBJ2-7; DNA: TGTGCCAGCAGTTTCTACGGACAGGATTTCGCCTACGAGCAGTACTTC; CDR3: CASSFYGQDFAYEQYF
D: TRBD2; size: NA; V: TRBV5-1; J: TRBJ2-2; DNA: TGCGCCAGCAGCTTGGAACTAGCGGGAGTGTGGACCGGGGAGCTGTTTTTT; CDR3: CASSLELAGVWTGELFF
D: TRBD1; size: NA; V: TRBV27; J: TRBJ2-7; DNA: TGTGCCAGCAGTCATGGACAGGGCTACGAGCAGTACTTC; CDR3: CASSHGQGYEQYF
D: NA; size: NA; V: TRBV10-3; J: TRBJ1-3; DNA: TGTGCCATCTCGTCTGGAAACACCATATATTTT; CDR3: CAISSGNTIYF
D: NA; size: once; V: TRBV7-8; J: TRBJ2-7; DNA: TGTGCCAGCAGCTTAGGGCCTGAGGGACACGAGCAGTACTTC; CDR3: CASSLGPEGHEQYF
D: TRBD1; size: NA; V: TRBV28; J: TRBJ1-2; DNA: TGTGCCAGCAGTTCCAGTTGGGAGGGGGCAGACTATGGCTACACCTTC; CDR3: CASSSSWEGADYGYTF
D: TRBD2; size: NA; V: TRBV10-3; J: TRBJ2-7; DNA: TGTGCCATCAGTGAGACTAGCGGGAGGGCCCACGAGCAGTACTTC; CDR3: CAISETSGRAHEQYF
D: NA; size: NA; V: TRBV5-1; J: TRBJ2-1; DNA: TGCGCCAGCAGCTCACTCGAAGAACCAGGGAATGAGCAGTTCTTC; CDR3: CASSSLEEPGNEQFF
D: NA; size: once; V: TRBV7-2; J: TRBJ2-7; DNA: TGTGCCAGCAGCTTAGACGGACCGGGACTTAAGTTGGCCTACGAGCAGTACTTC; CDR3: CASSLDGPGLKLAYEQYF
D: NA; size: NA; V: TRBV6-6; J: TRBJ1-1; DNA: TGTGCCAGCAGTTCGACCGGCAGGGGCACTGAAGCTTTCTTT; CDR3: CASSSTGRGTEAFF
D: NA; size: NA; V: TRBV6-5; J: TRBJ2-7; DNA: TGTGCCAGCAGTTTGGGCAGCTCCTACGAGCAGTACTTC; CDR3: CASSLGSSYEQYF
D: NA; size: NA; V: TRBV7-9; J: TRBJ2-3; DNA: TGTGCCAGCAGCCACGGCGACTTTAGCACAGATACGCAGTATTTT; CDR3: CASSHGDFSTDTQYF
D: NA; size: once; V: TRBV28; J: TRBJ2-7; DNA: TGTGCCAGCAGTTTAGCGGGGGCCTCCTACGAGCAGTACTTC; CDR3: CASSLAGASYEQYF
D: NA; size: NA; V: TRBV11-2; J: TRBJ2-3; DNA: TGTGCCAGCAGCTTAGGGGGCGGGGGCACAGATACGCAGTATTTT; CDR3: CASSLGGGGTDTQYF
D: NA; size: NA; V: TRBV7-9; J: TRBJ1-1; DNA: TGTGCCAGCAGCCCACCCGGGACGGAGAACACTGAAGCTTTCTTT; CDR3: CASSPPGTENTEAFF
D: TRBD2; size: NA; V: TRBV13; J: TRBJ2-3; DNA: TGTGCCAGCAGCTTATTAGCGGGAGTCTCCGGCACAGATACGCAGTATTTT; CDR3: CASSLLAGVSGTDTQYF
D: TRBD2; size: once; V: TRBV29-1; J: TRBJ2-5; DNA: TGCAGCGTTGACGGGCTAGCGGGAGGCCAAGAGACCCAGTACTTC; CDR3: CSVDGLAGGQETQYF
D: NA; size: NA; V: TRBV6-5; J: TRBJ2-3; DNA: TGTGCCAGCAGTCACAACCTGGCCCCCCCAGATACGCAGTATTTT; CDR3: CASSHNLAPPDTQYF
D: TRBD2; size: NA; V: TRBV11-2; J: TRBJ2-3; DNA: TGTGCCAGCAGCTCGGGACTAGCGGGGGTTGGGGAGTGGGGAGATACGCAGTATTTT; CDR3: CASSSGLAGVGEWGDTQYF
D: NA; size: NA; V: TRBV10-3; J: TRBJ2-7; DNA: TGTGCCATCAGTGAGACGAGGCCCCCAGGTGTTTACGAGCAGTACTTC; CDR3: CAISETRPPGVYEQYF
D: NA; size: NA; V: TRBV7-6; J: TRBJ2-7; DNA: TGTGCCAGCAGCTCCGCTAATTCCAACGAGCAGTACTTC; CDR3: CASSSANSNEQYF
D: NA; size: NA; V: TRBV5-7; J: TRBJ1-5; DNA: TGTGCCAGCAGCTTGAACGGCTTTGTCAGTCGTAATCAGCCCCAGCATTTT; CDR3: CASSLNGFVSRNQPQHF
D: NA; size: NA; V: TRBV15; J: TRBJ2-7; DNA: TGTGCCACCAGCAAAGATCTGGACACCTACGAGCAGTACTTC; CDR3: CATSKDLDTYEQYF
D: NA; size: NA; V: TRBV4-1; J: TRBJ1-1; DNA: TGCGCCAGCAGCCAAGAACCCCCGGGAATTAACACTGAAGCTTTCTTT; CDR3: CASSQEPPGINTEAFF
D: TRBD1; size: NA; V: TRBV5-5; J: TRBJ1-2; DNA: TGTGCCAGCAGCTTAAGGGACAGGGAGGGACCGGGCTATGGCTACACCTTC; CDR3: CASSLRDREGPGYGYTF
D: TRBD1; size: NA; V: TRBV19; J: TRBJ2-7; DNA: TGTGCCAGTAGTATAGATCTGGCAGGGGGCATCTACGAGCAGTACTTC; CDR3: CASSIDLAGGIYEQYF
D: TRBD1; size: NA; V: TRBV7-6; J: TRBJ2-1; DNA: TGTGCCAGCAGCCGGGACAGGAGCTCCTACAATGAGCAGTTCTTC; CDR3: CASSRDRSSYNEQFF
D: TRBD2; size: NA; V: TRBV6-1; J: TRBJ2-7; DNA: TGTGCCAGCAGTGAAGCAGCCTGGGCGGGGGTCTACGAGCAGTACTTC; CDR3: CASSEAAWAGVYEQYF
D: TRBD1; size: NA; V: TRBV28; J: TRBJ1-2; DNA: TGTGCCAGCAGTTTATCCCGGACAGGGAACTATGGCTACACCTTC; CDR3: CASSLSRTGNYGYTF
D: NA; size: NA; V: TRBV27; J: TRBJ2-2; DNA: TGTGCCAGCAGTTGGGCAAACACCGGGGAGCTGTTTTTT; CDR3: CASSWANTGELFF
D: NA; size: NA; V: TRBV21-1; J: TRBJ2-2; DNA: TGTGCCAGCAGCAAAGTCTCGCTCGGAAGGGCGAACACCGGGGAGCTGTTTTTT; CDR3: CASSKVSLGRANTGELFF
D: TRBD2; size: once; V: TRBV11-2; J: TRBJ2-3; DNA: TGTGCCAGCAGCTTACCAACTAGCGGGAGCACAGATACGCAGTATTTT; CDR3: CASSLPTSGSTDTQYF
D: NA; size: NA; V: TRBV10-2; J: TRBJ2-7; DNA: TGCGCCAGCAGTGATGTGGGACAACAAGGGTACGAGCAGTACTTC; CDR3: CASSDVGQQGYEQYF
D: NA; size: NA; V: TRBV27; J: TRBJ1-2; DNA: TGTGCCAGCAGTCCTACCGGGTCCTATGGCTACACCTTC; CDR3: CASSPTGSYGYTF
D: NA; size: NA; V: TRBV13; J: TRBJ2-3; DNA: TGTGCCAGCAGCTTAAGTATAGGGCGCACAGATACGCAGTATTTT; CDR3: CASSLSIGRTDTQYF
D: TRBD2; size: NA; V: TRBV10-2; J: TRBJ2-1; DNA: TGCGCCAGCAGTGAACAGATAGCGGGAGGGAGGGATGAGCAGTTCTTC; CDR3: CASSEQIAGGRDEQFF
D: NA; size: NA; V: TRBV4-1; J: TRBJ2-7; DNA: TGCGCCAGCAGCCACGACAATAGGGTACCGGTGGCCTACGAGCAGTACTTC; CDR3: CASSHDNRVPVAYEQYF
D: TRBD1; size: NA; V: TRBV9; J: TRBJ2-3; DNA: TGTGCCAGCAGCTCAGAAGGGACAGCTTCCACAGATACGCAGTATTTT; CDR3: CASSSEGTASTDTQYF
D: TRBD1; size: NA; V: TRBV2; J: TRBJ2-7; DNA: TGTGCCAGCAGGGGGGACAGCAGCTACGAGCAGTACTTC; CDR3: CASRGDSSYEQYF
D: NA; size: once; V: TRBV7-3; J: TRBJ2-3; DNA: TGTGCCAGCAGCTTGCAGGTTAGCACAGATACGCAGTATTTT; CDR3: CASSLQVSTDTQYF
D: TRBD2; size: NA; V: TRBV6-1; J: TRBJ2-7; DNA: TGTGCCAGCAGCTCCGGGACTAGCGGTTTGGGAGAGCAGTACTTC; CDR3: CASSSGTSGLGEQYF
D: TRBD1; size: NA; V: TRBV7-9; J: TRBJ1-2; DNA: TGTGCCAGCAGCTTATCGGACAGGGGGCCTCTCTATGGCTACACCTTC; CDR3: CASSLSDRGPLYGYTF
D: NA; size: NA; V: TRBV11-3; J: TRBJ2-3; DNA: TGTGCCAGCAGCTTAACGGTGAGACAGCTCACAGATACGCAGTATTTT; CDR3: CASSLTVRQLTDTQYF
D: NA; size: NA; V: TRBV11-2; J: TRBJ2-7; DNA: TGTGCCAGCAGCTTATCTAGGGGACCTTCCTACGAGCAGTACTTC; CDR3: CASSLSRGPSYEQYF
D: NA; size: NA; V: TRBV12-2; J: TRBJ2-7; DNA: TGTGCAAGTCGCATACCCCCGCGGTTTGAGGGACCTCCGGTTTTTGGATCCTACGAGCAGTACTTC; CDR3: CASRIPPRFEGPPVFGSYEQYF
D: NA; size: once; V: TRBV19; J: TRBJ2-7; DNA: TGTGCCAGCAGCTTTGGCGGGGAGCAGTACTTC; CDR3: CASSFGGEQYF
D: NA; size: NA; V: TRBV2; J: TRBJ1-2; DNA: TGTGCCAGCAGTGATTGGGTCTTGGGGGCAGGGGATGGCTACACCTTC; CDR3: CASSDWVLGAGDGYTF
D: NA; size: NA; V: TRBV9; J: TRBJ2-1; DNA: TGTGCCAGCAGCGTAGAAGGATACAATGAGCAGTTCTTC; CDR3: CASSVEGYNEQFF
D: NA; size: NA; V: TRBV7-9; J: TRBJ2-2; DNA: TGTGCCAGCAGCTTCGACTGGGGGGACACCGGGGAGCTGTTTTTT; CDR3: CASSFDWGDTGELFF
D: NA; size: NA; V: TRBV28; J: TRBJ1-2; DNA: TGTGCCAGCAGTTCCGAAGGGGCGGTTCCCTATGGCTACACCTTC; CDR3: CASSSEGAVPYGYTF